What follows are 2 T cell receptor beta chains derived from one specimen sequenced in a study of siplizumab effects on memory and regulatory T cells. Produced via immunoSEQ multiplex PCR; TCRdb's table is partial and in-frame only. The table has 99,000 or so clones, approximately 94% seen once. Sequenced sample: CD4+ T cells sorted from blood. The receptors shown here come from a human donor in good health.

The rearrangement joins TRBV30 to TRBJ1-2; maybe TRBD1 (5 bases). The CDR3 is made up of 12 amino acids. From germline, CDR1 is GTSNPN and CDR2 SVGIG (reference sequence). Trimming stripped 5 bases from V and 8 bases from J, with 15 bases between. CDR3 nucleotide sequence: TGTGCCTGGGGGGGGAGAGGGCCGGGCTACACCTTC. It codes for CAWGGRGPGYTF.

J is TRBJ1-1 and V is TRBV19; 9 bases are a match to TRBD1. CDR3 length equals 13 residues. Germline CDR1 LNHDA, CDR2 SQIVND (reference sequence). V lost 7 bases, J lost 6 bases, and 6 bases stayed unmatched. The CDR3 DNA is TGTGCCAGTACCCCGACAGGGGGGCCTGAAGCTTTCTTT. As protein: CASTPTGGPEAFF.